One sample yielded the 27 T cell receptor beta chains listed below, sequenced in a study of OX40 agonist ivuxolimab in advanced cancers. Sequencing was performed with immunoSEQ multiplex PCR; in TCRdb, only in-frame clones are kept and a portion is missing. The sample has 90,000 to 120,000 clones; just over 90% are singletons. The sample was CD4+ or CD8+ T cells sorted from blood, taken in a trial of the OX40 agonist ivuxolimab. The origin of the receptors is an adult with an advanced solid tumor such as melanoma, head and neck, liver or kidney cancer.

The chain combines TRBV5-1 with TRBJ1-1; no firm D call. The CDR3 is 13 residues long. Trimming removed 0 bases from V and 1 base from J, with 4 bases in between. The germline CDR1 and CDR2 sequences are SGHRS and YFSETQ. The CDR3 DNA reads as TGCGCCAGCAGCTTGGCCGGGAACACTGAAGCTTTCTTT. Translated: CASSLAGNTEAFF.

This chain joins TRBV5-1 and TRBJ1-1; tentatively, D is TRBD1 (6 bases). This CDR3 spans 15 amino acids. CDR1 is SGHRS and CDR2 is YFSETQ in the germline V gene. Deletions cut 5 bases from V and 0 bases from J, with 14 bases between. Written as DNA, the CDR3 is TGCGCCAGCAGTAGCGGGGGGCGAGTGAACACTGAAGCTTTCTTT. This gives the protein CASSSGGRVNTEAFF.

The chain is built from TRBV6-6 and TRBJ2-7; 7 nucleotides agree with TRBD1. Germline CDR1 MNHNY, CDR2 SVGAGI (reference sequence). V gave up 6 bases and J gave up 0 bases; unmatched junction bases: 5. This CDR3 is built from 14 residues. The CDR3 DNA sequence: TGTGCCAGCAGGAGGGGACAGAACTCCTACGAGCAGTACTTC. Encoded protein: CASRRGQNSYEQYF.

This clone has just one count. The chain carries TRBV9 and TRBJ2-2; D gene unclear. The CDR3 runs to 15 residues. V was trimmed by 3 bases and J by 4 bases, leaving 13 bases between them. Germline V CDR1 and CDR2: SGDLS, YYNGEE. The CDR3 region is CASSAVGRFTGELFF. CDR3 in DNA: TGTGCCAGCAGCGCCGTTGGCAGGTTCACCGGGGAGCTGTTTTTT.

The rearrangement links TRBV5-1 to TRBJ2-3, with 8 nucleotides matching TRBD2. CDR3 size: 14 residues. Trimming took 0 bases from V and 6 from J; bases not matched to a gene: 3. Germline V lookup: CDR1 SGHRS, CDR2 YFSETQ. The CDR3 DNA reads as TGCGCCAGCAGCTTGGCCGGGGGGGCTGATACGCAGTATTTT. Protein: CASSLAGGADTQYF.

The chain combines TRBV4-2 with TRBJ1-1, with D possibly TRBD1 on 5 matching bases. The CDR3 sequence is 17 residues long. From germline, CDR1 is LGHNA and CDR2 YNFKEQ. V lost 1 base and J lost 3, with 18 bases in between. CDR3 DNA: TGTGCCAGCAGCCAAGTCGACGGGGCCCTTTCGGACACTGAAGCTTTCTTT. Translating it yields CASSQVDGALSDTEAFF.

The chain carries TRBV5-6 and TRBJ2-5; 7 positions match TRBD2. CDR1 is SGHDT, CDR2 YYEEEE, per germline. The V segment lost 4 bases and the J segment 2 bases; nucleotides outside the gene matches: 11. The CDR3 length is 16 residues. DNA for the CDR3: TGTGCCAGCAGCAAGGGAAGGCGCGGGGGTCAAGAGACCCAGTACTTC. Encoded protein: CASSKGRRGGQETQYF.

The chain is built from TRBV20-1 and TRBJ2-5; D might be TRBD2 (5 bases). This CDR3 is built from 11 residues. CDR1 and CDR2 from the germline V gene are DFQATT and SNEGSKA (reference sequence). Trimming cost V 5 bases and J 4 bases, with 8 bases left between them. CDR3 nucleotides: TGCAGTGCTTTTCGGGGAGAGACCCAGTACTTC. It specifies CSAFRGETQYF.

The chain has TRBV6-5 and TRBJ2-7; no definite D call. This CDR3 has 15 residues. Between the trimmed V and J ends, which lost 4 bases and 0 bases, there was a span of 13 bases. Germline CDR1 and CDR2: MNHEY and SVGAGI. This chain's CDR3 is CASSSAQSSSYEQYF. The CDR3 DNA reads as TGTGCCAGCAGTTCCGCCCAGTCGTCCTCCTACGAGCAGTACTTC.

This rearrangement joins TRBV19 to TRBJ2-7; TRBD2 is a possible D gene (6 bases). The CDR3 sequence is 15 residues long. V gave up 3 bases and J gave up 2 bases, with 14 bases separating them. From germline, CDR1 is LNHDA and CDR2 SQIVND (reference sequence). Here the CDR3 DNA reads TGTGCCAGTAGTATCCCCACTGCGGGACCCTACGAGCAGTACTTC. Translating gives CASSIPTAGPYEQYF.

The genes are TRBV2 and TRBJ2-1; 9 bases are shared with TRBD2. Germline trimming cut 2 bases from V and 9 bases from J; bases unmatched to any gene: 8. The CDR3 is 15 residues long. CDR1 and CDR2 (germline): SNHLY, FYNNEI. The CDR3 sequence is CASSERAGGPGEQFF. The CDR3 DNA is TGTGCCAGCAGTGAAAGGGCGGGAGGGCCCGGTGAGCAGTTCTTC.

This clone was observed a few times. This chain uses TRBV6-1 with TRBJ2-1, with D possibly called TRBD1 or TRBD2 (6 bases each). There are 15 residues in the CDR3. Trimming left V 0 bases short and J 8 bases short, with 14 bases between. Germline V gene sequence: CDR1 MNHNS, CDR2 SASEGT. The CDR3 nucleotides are TGTGCCAGCAGTGAAGCGCCGAGTAGGGGGGATGAGCAGTTCTTC. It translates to CASSEAPSRGDEQFF.

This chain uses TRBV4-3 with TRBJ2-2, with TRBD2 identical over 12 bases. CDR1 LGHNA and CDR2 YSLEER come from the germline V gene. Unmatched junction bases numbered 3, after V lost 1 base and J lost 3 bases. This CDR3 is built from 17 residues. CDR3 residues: CASSQGGLAGYTGELFF. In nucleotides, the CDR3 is TGCGCCAGCAGCCAAGGCGGACTAGCGGGGTACACCGGGGAGCTGTTTTTT.

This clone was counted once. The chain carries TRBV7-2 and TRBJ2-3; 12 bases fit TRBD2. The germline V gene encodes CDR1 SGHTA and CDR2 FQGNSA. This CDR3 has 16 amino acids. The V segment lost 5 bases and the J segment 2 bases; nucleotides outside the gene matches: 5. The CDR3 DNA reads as TGTGCCAGCAGCACAGGACTAGCGGGAACCACAGATACGCAGTATTTT. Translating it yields CASSTGLAGTTDTQYF.

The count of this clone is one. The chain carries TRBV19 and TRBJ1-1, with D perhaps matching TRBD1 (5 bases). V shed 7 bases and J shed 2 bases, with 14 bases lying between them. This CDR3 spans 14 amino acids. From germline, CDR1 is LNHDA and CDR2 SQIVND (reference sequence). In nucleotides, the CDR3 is TGTGCCAGTACCCTAGGCTGGGGCAACACTGAAGCTTTCTTT. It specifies CASTLGWGNTEAFF.

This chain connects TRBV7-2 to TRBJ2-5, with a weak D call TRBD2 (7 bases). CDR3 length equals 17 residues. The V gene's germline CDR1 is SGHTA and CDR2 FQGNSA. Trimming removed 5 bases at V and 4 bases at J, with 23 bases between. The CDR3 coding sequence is TGTGCCAGCAGCCTGGGGGGGGGCGCCAGAGTCGGAGAGACCCAGTACTTC. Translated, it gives CASSLGGGARVGETQYF.

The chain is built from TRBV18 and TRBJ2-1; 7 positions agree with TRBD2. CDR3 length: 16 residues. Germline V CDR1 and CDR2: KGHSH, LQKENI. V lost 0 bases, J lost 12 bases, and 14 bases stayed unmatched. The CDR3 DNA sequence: TGTGCCAGCTCACCACCGGCTCTAGCGGTCAATGAAGGGCAGTTCTTC. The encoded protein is CASSPPALAVNEGQFF. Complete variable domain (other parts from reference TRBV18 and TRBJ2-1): NAGVMQNPRHLVRRRGQEARLRCSPMKGHSHVYWYRQLPEEGLKFMVYLQKENIIDESGMPKERFSAEFPKEGPSILRIQQVVRGDSAAYFCASSPPALAVNEGQFFGPGTRLTVL.

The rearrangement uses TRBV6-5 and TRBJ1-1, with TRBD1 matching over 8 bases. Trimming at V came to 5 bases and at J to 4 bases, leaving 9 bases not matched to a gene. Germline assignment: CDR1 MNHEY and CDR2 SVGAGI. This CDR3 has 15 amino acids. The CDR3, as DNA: TGTGCCAGCAGTCCCGGACAGGGAAGGAGCACTGAAGCTTTCTTT. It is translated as CASSPGQGRSTEAFF.

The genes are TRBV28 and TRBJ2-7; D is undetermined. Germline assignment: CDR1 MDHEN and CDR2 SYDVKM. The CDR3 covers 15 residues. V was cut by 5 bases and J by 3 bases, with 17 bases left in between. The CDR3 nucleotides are TGTGCCAGCAGTCGGATAGGGCAGGTGATCTACGAGCAGTACTTC. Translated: CASSRIGQVIYEQYF.

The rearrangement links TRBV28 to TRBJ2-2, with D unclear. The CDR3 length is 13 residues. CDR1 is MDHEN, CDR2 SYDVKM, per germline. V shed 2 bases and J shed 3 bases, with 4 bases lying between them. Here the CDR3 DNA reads TGTGCCAGCAGTTTAGGACACACCGGGGAGCTGTTTTTT. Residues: CASSLGHTGELFF. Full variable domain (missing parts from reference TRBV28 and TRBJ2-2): DVKVTQSSRYLVKRTGEKVFLECVQDMDHENMFWYRQDPGLGLRLIYFSYDVKMKEKGDIPEGYSVSREKKERFSLILESASTNQTSMYLCASSLGHTGELFFGEGSRLTVL.

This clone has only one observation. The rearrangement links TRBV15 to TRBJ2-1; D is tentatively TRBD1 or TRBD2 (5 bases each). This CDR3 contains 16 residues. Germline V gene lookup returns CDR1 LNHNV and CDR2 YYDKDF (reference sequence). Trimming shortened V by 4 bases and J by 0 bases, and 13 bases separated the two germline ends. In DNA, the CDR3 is TGTGCCACCAGCAAAACTCGGGGACCCTCCTACAATGAGCAGTTCTTC. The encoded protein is CATSKTRGPSYNEQFF.

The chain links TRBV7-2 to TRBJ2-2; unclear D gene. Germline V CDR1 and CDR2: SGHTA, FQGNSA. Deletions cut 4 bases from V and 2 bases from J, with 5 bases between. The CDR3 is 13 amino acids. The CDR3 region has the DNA TGTGCCAGCAGCTCAACTAACACCGGGGAGCTGTTTTTT. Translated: CASSSTNTGELFF.

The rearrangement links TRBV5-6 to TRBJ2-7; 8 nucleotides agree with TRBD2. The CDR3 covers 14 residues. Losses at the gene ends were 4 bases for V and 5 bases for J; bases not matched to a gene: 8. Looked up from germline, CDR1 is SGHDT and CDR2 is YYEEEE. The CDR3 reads CASSPRTSYHEQYF. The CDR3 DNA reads TGTGCCAGCAGCCCCCGGACTAGCTACCACGAGCAGTACTTC.

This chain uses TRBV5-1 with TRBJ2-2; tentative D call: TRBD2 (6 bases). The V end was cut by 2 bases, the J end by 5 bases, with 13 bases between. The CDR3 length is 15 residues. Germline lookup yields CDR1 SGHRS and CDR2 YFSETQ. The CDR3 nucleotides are TGCGCCAGCAGCTTAGGGGACTTGAGAACCGGGGAGCTGTTTTTT. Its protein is CASSLGDLRTGELFF.

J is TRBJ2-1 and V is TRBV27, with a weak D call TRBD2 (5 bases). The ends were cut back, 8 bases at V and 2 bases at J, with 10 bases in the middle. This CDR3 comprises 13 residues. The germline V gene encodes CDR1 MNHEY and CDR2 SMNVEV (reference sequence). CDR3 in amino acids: CASEGLPYNEQFF. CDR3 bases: TGTGCCAGCGAGGGCCTTCCCTACAATGAGCAGTTCTTC.

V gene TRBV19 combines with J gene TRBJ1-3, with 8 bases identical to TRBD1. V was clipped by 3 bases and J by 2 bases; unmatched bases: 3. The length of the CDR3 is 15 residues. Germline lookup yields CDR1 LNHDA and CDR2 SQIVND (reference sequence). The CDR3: CASSMTGVAGNTIYF. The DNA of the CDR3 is TGTGCCAGTAGTATGACAGGGGTCGCTGGAAACACCATATATTTT. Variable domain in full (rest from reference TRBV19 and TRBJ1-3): DGGITQSPKYLFRKEGQNVTLSCEQNLNHDAMYWYRQDPGQGLRLIYYSQIVNDFQKGDIAEGYSVSREKKESFPLTVTSAQKNPTAFYLCASSMTGVAGNTIYFGEGSWLTVV.

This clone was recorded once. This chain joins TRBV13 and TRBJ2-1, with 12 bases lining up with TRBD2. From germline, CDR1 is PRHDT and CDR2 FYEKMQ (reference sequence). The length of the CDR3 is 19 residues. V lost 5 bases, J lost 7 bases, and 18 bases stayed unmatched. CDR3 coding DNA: TGTGCCAGCAGCCAACGACTAGCGGGGGCCTATCTGGACGGTAATGAGCAGTTCTTC. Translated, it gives CASSQRLAGAYLDGNEQFF.